This T cell receptor beta chain was recovered during a study of blood T cell repertoires in COVID-19. In the study overall: Material from acute and convalescent COVID-19 was sourced from the United States, Italy and Spain. Sources were T cells, B-cell-depleted T cells, or PBMCs; the material itself was cDNA or gDNA.

V was cut by 2 bases and J by 4 bases, with 6 bases left in between. Germline V gene lookup returns CDR1 MNHNY and CDR2 SVGAGI (reference sequence). This CDR3 comprises 12 residues. As processed by the authors: Reference gene primer amplification yielded estimated nucleated cell counts. TCRdb's copy holds only in-frame clones and misses some; the assay was immunoSEQ multiplex PCR. V and J calls and clone size are those listed in that table; D and trimming were worked out from the DNA. The repertoire holds some 150,000 clones, with roughly 90% as singletons. Sequencing used peripheral blood. The TCR originated in a human donor in a cohort sampled during active COVID-19. V and J are TRBV6-6 and TRBJ2-7, with D tentatively TRBD1 (5 bases). The CDR3 loop reads CASSYRGYEQYF. The CDR3 region has the DNA TGTGCCAGCAGTTACAGGGGATACGAGCAGTACTTC.